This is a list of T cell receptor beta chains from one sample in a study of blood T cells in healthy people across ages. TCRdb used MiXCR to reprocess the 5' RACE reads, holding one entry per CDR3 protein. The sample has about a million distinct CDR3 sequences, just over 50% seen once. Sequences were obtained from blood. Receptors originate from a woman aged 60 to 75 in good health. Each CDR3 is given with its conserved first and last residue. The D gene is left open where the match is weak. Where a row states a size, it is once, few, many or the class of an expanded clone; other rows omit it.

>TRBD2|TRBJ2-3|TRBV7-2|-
TGTGCCAGCAGCTCTAGGGTAGCGGGAATGACAGATACGCAGTATTTT
CASSSRVAGMTDTQYF
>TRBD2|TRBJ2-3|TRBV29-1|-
TGCAGCGTTGAGACTAGCTCAGATACGCAGTATTTT
CSVETSSDTQYF
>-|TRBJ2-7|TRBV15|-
TGTGCCACCAGCAGAGAGATCCGCGGCAGCTCCTACGAGCAGTACTTC
CATSREIRGSSYEQYF
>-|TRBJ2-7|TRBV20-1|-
TGCAGTGCTAGAGATCCACAGGCGATCTACGAGCAGTACTTC
CSARDPQAIYEQYF
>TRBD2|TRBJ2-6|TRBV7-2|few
TGTGCCAGCAGCTTACTGGGAGGGGCGGTCGGGGCCAACGTCCTGACTTTC
CASSLLGGAVGANVLTF
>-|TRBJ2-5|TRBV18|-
TGTGCCAGCTCACCACCAATGGGGACCCAGTACTTC
CASSPPMGTQYF
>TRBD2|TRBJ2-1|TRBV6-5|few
TGTGCCAGCAGTTACTCTGGGGGACTAGCGGGAGTTAGGTCTTATGAGCAGTTCTTC
CASSYSGGLAGVRSYEQFF
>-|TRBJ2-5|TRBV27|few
TGTGCCAGCAGTTTACGCCCCCCAGAGACCCAGTACTTC
CASSLRPPETQYF
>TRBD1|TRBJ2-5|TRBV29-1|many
TGCAGCGTAACCAAGGACAGGGTTCAGTACTTC
CSVTKDRVQYF
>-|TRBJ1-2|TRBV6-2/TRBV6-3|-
TGTGCCAGCAAAGCGACGTATTTTGGCTACACCTTC
CASKATYFGYTF
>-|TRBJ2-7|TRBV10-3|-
TGTGCCATCAGTGTTCCCAGACCCCAATCACGGGTTAATGAGCAGTACTTC
CAISVPRPQSRVNEQYF
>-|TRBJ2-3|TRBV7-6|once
TGTGCCAGCAGCTTAGGGGCAGCTTATAGCACAGATACGCAGTATTTT
CASSLGAAYSTDTQYF
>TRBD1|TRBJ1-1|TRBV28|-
TGTGCCAGCAGTTCTCCAGGGGGCCCGAACACTGAAGCTTTCTTT
CASSSPGGPNTEAFF
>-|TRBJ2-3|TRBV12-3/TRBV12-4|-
TGTGCCAGCAGTAACCGTAACGGCCCCACAGATACGCAGTATTTT
CASSNRNGPTDTQYF
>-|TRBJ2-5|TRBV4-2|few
TGTGCCAGCAGCCCTAGTGGCGTTTGGGAGACCCAGTACTTC
CASSPSGVWETQYF
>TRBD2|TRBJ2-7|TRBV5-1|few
TGCGCCAGCAGCACGGGACTAGCGGGAGAAAGTTACGAGCAGTACTTC
CASSTGLAGESYEQYF
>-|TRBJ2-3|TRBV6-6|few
TGTGCCAGCAGCAACCGGGACCCTAGCACAGATACGCAGTATTTT
CASSNRDPSTDTQYF
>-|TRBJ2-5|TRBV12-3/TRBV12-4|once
TGTGCCATCTTACAAGCGGGTCGAAAGTACTTC
CAILQAGRKYF
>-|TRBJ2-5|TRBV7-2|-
TGTGCCAGCAGCTTCTACAGGGATGAGACCCAGTACTTC
CASSFYRDETQYF
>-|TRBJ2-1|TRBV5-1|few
TGCGCCAGCAGCTTGGGCCCTACGACAGAAAATGAGCAGTTCTTC
CASSLGPTTENEQFF
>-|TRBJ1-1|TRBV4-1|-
TGCGCCAGCAGCCCGCGGTGGGAGCCGATGAACACTGAAGCTTTCTTT
CASSPRWEPMNTEAFF
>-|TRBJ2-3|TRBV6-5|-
TGTGCCAGCAGGAGACCGGAAGATACGCAGTATTTT
CASRRPEDTQYF
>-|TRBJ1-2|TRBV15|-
TGTGCCACCAGCAGCGAATATACAGGGAGGGTTGGCTACACCTTC
CATSSEYTGRVGYTF
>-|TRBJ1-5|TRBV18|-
TGTGCCAGCTCACCTCGACAGTCGAATAGCAATCAGCCCCAGCATTTT
CASSPRQSNSNQPQHF